Detailed here is one TCR beta chain. What it recognizes is unknown. This entry comes from a study of cytomegalovirus exposure and HLA in healthy donors. General study results and limits: Data from an earlier analysis indicated that most TCR beta V segments were productive either about 90% or about 30% of the time.

The CDR3 covers 15 residues. The germline gives CDR1 MNHEY, CDR2 SVGAGI. After removal of 5 bases from V and 5 bases from J, the junction contained 8 bases not matched to a gene. Vbeta (60) and Jbeta (13) primers were used in the PCR. Profiled with immunoSEQ multiplex PCR; TCRdb holds only in-frame clones, not every one. The sample shows some 66,000 clones, over 70% of them seen only once. The chain has TRBV6-5 and TRBJ2-2; 7 nucleotides match TRBD1. The sequenced sample was PBMCs. This receptor was identified in a man aged 60 to 69 in good health and CMV-seropositive. DNA for the CDR3: TGTGCCAGCAGTCCGGGACAGCTTTTAACCGGGGAGCTGTTTTTT. Residues: CASSPGQLLTGELFF.